These 8 T cell receptor beta chains came from one sample sequenced in a study of PD-L1 blockade in urothelial cancer. Libraries were prepared by immunoSEQ multiplex PCR; TCRdb keeps only in-frame clonotypes and omits some of them. The profile covers 90,000 or so clones, with 90% appearing a single time and 1.5% to 2% taken by the ten largest. Time point indicated: pretreatment peripheral blood. Sequences were derived from PBMCs, sampled around atezolizumab (anti-PD-L1) treatment. These receptor sequences come from a man in his sixties with urothelial cancer.

The chain couples TRBV2 to TRBJ2-3; tentatively, D is TRBD2 (6 bases). Trimming shortened V by 7 bases and J by 0 bases, and 14 bases separated the two germline ends. CDR1 is SNHLY and CDR2 is FYNNEI in the germline V gene. This CDR3 has 15 residues. The CDR3 sequence: CASKRVSGSTDTQYF. The DNA for the CDR3 is TGTGCCAGCAAGAGGGTTAGCGGAAGCACAGATACGCAGTATTTT.

CDR3 nucleotide sequence: TGTGCCAGCAGTTTATCCGGTCTGGACAGGGAGGTTGGAAACACCATATATTTT. Encoded protein: CASSLSGLDREVGNTIYF. V gene TRBV28 combines with J gene TRBJ1-3; 8 nucleotides line up with TRBD1. J was trimmed by 3 bases and V by 1 base; bases with no gene match: 11. Germline V gives CDR1 MDHEN, CDR2 SYDVKM. The CDR3 sequence is 18 residues long.

CDR3: CASSTPRDRKNIQYF. CDR3 sequence (DNA): TGTGCCAGCAGTACCCCCCGGGACAGAAAAAACATTCAGTACTTC. This sequence joins TRBV11-2 and TRBJ2-4, with 7 bases identical to TRBD1. The CDR3 extends over 15 amino acids. CDR1 and CDR2 (germline): SGHAT, FQNNGV. V gave up 6 bases and J gave up 4 bases; unmatched junction bases: 9.

CDR3 coding DNA: TGCGCCAGCAGCCAGGTCGCCGGGACAGGGGGTTACGAGCAGTACTTC. This gives the protein CASSQVAGTGGYEQYF. This chain connects TRBV4-1 to TRBJ2-7, with 11 bases lining up with TRBD1. The CDR3 is 16 amino acids. V lost 3 bases to trimming and J lost 4 bases; unmatched junction nucleotides: 8. The germline CDR1 and CDR2 sequences are MGHRA and YSYEKL.

As DNA, the CDR3 is TGTGCCAGCAGCTTATCGGGCGGGGGTTCATACGAGCAGTACTTC. Its translation: CASSLSGGGSYEQYF. The chain links TRBV7-3 to TRBJ2-7, with TRBD2 matching over 7 bases. This CDR3 spans 15 amino acids. Germline V gene data show CDR1 as SGHTA and CDR2 as FQGTGA. V was pared by 2 bases and J by 4 bases, with 8 bases of the junction left unmatched.

The rearrangement uses TRBV5-1 and TRBJ1-1; D is unresolved. Per germline, CDR1 SGHRS and CDR2 YFSETQ. This CDR3 is built from 15 residues. Trimming stripped 3 bases from V and 6 bases from J, with 18 bases between. The CDR3 DNA reads TGCGCCAGCAGCTCCGGAACTGCCGCAGGTGCTGAAGCTTTCTTT. This sequence encodes CASSSGTAAGAEAFF. The variable domain in full, completed from reference TRBV5-1 and TRBJ1-1, reads KAGVTQTPRYLIKTRGQQVTLSCSPISGHRSVSWYQQTPGQGLQFLFEYFSETQRNKGNFPGRFSGRQFSNSRSEMNVSTLELGDSALYLCASSSGTAAGAEAFFGQGTRLTVV.

The chain carries TRBV6-1 and TRBJ2-1, with TRBD1 identical over 8 bases. Germline V lookup: CDR1 MNHNS, CDR2 SASEGT. Unmatched junction bases numbered 9, after V lost 6 bases and J lost 8 bases. The CDR3 spans 14 residues. In DNA, the CDR3 is TGTGCCAGCAGCCGAACAGGGGGTGGGGATGAGCAGTTCTTC. Encoded protein: CASSRTGGGDEQFF.

This chain connects TRBV7-9 to TRBJ2-7; 7 nucleotides match TRBD2. Germline values: CDR1 SEHNR, CDR2 FQNEAQ (reference sequence). The CDR3 totals 16 residues. The junction had 15 bases not matched to a gene; V was cut back by 5 bases and J by 5 bases. CDR3 DNA sequence: TGTGCCAGCAGCCGCTTCGGTGGCGGGAGAGGGAACGAGCAGTACTTC. Protein: CASSRFGGGRGNEQYF.